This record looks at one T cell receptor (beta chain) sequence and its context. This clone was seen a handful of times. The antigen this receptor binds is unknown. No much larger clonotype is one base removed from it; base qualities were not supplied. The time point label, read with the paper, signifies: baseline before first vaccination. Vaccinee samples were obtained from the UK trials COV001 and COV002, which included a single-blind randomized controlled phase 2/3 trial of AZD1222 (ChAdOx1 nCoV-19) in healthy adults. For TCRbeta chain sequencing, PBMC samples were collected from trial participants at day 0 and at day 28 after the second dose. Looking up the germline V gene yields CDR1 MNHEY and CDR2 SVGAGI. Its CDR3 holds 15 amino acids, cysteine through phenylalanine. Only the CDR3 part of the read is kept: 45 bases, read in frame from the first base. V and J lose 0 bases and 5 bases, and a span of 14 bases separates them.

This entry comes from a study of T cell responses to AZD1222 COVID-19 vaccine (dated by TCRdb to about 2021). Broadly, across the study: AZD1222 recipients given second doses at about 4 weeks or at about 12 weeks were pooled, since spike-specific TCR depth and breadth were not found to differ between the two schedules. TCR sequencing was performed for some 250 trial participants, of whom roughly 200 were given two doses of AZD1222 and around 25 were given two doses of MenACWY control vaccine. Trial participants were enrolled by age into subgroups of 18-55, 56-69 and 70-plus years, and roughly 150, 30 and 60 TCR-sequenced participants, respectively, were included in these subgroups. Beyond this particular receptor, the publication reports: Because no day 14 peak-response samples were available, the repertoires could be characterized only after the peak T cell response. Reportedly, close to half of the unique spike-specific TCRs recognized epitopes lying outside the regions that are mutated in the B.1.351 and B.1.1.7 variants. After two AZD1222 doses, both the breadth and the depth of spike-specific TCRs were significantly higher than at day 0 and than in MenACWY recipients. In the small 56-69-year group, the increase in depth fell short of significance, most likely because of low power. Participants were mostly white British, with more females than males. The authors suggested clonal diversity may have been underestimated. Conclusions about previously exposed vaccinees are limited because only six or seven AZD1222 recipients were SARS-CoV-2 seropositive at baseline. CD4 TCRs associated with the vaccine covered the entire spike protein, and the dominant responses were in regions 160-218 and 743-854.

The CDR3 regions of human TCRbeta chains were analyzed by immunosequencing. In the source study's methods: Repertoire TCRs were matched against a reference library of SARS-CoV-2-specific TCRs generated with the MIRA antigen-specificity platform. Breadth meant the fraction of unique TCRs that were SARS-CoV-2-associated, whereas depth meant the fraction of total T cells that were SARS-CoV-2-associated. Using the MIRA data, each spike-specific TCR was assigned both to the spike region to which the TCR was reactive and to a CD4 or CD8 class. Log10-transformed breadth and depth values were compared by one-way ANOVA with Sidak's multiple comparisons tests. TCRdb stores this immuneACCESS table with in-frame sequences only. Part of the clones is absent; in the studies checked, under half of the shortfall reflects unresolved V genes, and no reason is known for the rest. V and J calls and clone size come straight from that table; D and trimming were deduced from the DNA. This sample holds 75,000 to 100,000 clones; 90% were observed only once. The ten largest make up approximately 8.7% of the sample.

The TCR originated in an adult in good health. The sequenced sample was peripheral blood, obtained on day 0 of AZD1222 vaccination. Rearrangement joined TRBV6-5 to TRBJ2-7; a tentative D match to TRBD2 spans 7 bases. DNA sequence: TGTGCCAGCAGTTACTCGGCTGGGGGGGCCGACGAGCAGTACTTC. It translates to CASSYSAGGADEQYF.